These 25 T cell receptor beta chains were all obtained from the same sample, sequenced in a study of neoadjuvant anti-PD-1 for oral cavity cancer. Indicated time point: after neoadjuvant nivolumab, at surgical resection. Profiling relied on immunoSEQ multiplex PCR, and the TCRdb table lists in-frame clones only, not all of them. The table has about 14,000 clones, roughly 71% seen once. This specimen was PBMCs, taken after nivolumab (anti-PD-1) treatment. These receptors all come from a person aged 35 to 85 with oral cavity squamous cell carcinoma.

This chain joins TRBV15 and TRBJ1-2; no definite D call. The length of the CDR3 is 14 residues. Looked up from germline, CDR1 is LNHNV and CDR2 is YYDKDF (reference sequence). The V end lost 0 bases, the J end lost 4 bases, and 9 bases lay between the germline ends. CDR3 residues: CATSRDAESYGYTF. CDR3 coding DNA: TGTGCCACCAGCAGAGATGCAGAGTCCTATGGCTACACCTTC.

The sample holds one count of this clone. The chain is built from TRBV27 and TRBJ2-1, with 7 nucleotides matching TRBD2. The V and J ends lost 4 bases and 4 bases, in that order; junction bases with no gene match: 10. There are 16 residues in the CDR3. Germline V gives CDR1 MNHEY, CDR2 SMNVEV (reference sequence). Here the CDR3 reads CASSSPASGGYNEQFF. DNA for the CDR3: TGTGCCAGCAGTTCCCCGGCCTCGGGGGGTTACAATGAGCAGTTCTTC.

The V gene is TRBV19, the J gene TRBJ2-2, with 8 bases matching TRBD2. V was pared by 5 bases and J by 6 bases, with 11 bases of the junction left unmatched. Germline V gene sequence: CDR1 LNHDA, CDR2 SQIVND (reference sequence). The CDR3 consists of 16 residues. The DNA for the CDR3 is TGTGCCAGTAGTCGGGCTAGCGGGTCGCCCGCCGGGGAGCTGTTTTTT. Its translation is CASSRASGSPAGELFF.

This chain joins TRBV4-1 and TRBJ1-2; D unresolved. CDR3 length equals 15 residues. The V gene lost 1 base and the J gene lost 5 bases, with 14 bases spanning the gap. The germline V gene encodes CDR1 MGHRA and CDR2 YSYEKL. The CDR3 nucleotides read TGCGCCAGCAGCCAAGTTGCGGATCCCGCTTATGGCTACACCTTC. It is translated as CASSQVADPAYGYTF.

This chain connects TRBV19 to TRBJ1-2, with D tentatively TRBD1 (5 bases). The CDR3 spans 15 residues. Germline V gives CDR1 LNHDA, CDR2 SQIVND (reference sequence). V was pared by 3 bases and J by 6 bases, with 17 bases between. This CDR3 is CASSIQQGTLNGYTF. CDR3 bases: TGTGCCAGTAGTATTCAGCAGGGAACGCTGAATGGCTACACCTTC.

This clone occurred once. The V gene is TRBV28, the J gene TRBJ1-1; possibly TRBD1 for D (6 bases). The ends were cut back, 5 bases at V and 2 bases at J, with 12 bases in the middle. Germline V CDR1 and CDR2: MDHEN, SYDVKM. The CDR3 is made up of 14 amino acids. The CDR3 spells CASSPWTVNTEAFF. The CDR3 nucleotides are TGTGCCAGCAGTCCGTGGACAGTCAACACTGAAGCTTTCTTT.

This sequence joins TRBV28 and TRBJ1-1, with D uncertain. The V end lost 2 bases, the J end lost 1 base, and 2 bases lay between the germline ends. The CDR3 loop spans 12 amino acids. Germline loops: CDR1 MDHEN, CDR2 SYDVKM. CDR3 nucleotides: TGTGCCAGCAGTTTACAGAACACTGAAGCTTTCTTT. Translated, it gives CASSLQNTEAFF. The full variable domain, rest sourced from reference TRBV28 and TRBJ1-1, is DVKVTQSSRYLVKRTGEKVFLECVQDMDHENMFWYRQDPGLGLRLIYFSYDVKMKEKGDIPEGYSVSREKKERFSLILESASTNQTSMYLCASSLQNTEAFFGQGTRLTVV.

The CDR3 loop reads CASSSRGIEETQYF. As DNA, the CDR3 is TGTGCCAGCAGTTCAAGGGGTATAGAAGAGACCCAGTACTTC. The chain employs TRBV27 and TRBJ2-5, with a tentative D call TRBD1 (5 bases). Germline V gene sequence: CDR1 MNHEY, CDR2 SMNVEV (reference sequence). The CDR3 loop spans 14 amino acids. Trimming pared 4 bases from V and 3 bases from J, leaving 12 bases between.

The rearrangement joins TRBV6-1 to TRBJ1-1, with no clear D. The germline V gene encodes CDR1 MNHNS and CDR2 SASEGT. This CDR3 region has 10 residues. The CDR3 region is CEVRNTEAFF. The DNA for the CDR3 is TGTGAGGTCCGGAACACTGAAGCTTTCTTT.

This clone has only one observation. This chain uses TRBV7-8 with TRBJ2-7; tentatively, D is TRBD1 (6 bases). Trimming took 5 bases from V and 3 from J, leaving 14 bases between them. This CDR3 contains 14 residues. Germline assignment: CDR1 SGHVS and CDR2 FQNEAQ. CDR3 region: CASSPDRWDYEQYF. The DNA for the CDR3 is TGTGCCAGCAGCCCTGACAGGTGGGACTACGAGCAGTACTTC.

This chain uses TRBV7-9 with TRBJ2-7; TRBD1 aligns across 11 bases. The CDR3 has 16 amino acids. The V gene's germline CDR1 is SEHNR and CDR2 FQNEAQ (reference sequence). J gave up 2 bases and V 4 bases, and 7 bases lay outside the gene matches. The CDR3 DNA follows: TGTGCCAGCAGCTACCCCGGGACAGGGGGGACCTACGAGCAGTACTTC. Its protein product is CASSYPGTGGTYEQYF.

CDR3 protein: CASSQGLIRGFTEAFF. The CDR3 DNA reads TGCGCCAGCAGCCAAGGCCTAATCAGGGGGTTCACTGAAGCTTTCTTT. The V call is TRBV4-1, the J call TRBJ1-1, with TRBD1 identical over 7 bases. The germline gives CDR1 MGHRA, CDR2 YSYEKL. V dropped 1 base and J dropped 4; count of bases not matched to a gene: 9. The CDR3 loop spans 16 amino acids.

CDR3 coding DNA: TGTGCCAGCATGGGCCGATTCACAGATACGCAGTATTTT. Protein: CASMGRFTDTQYF. This chain uses TRBV6-6 with TRBJ2-3; the D is unclear. Trimming cost V 7 bases and J 2 bases, with 10 bases left between them. In germline, CDR1 is MNHNY, CDR2 SVGAGI (reference sequence). The CDR3 is 13 residues long.

The table lists this clone with a few counts. The chain links TRBV19 to TRBJ1-2, with TRBD1 matching over 7 bases. V shed 5 bases, J shed 6 bases, and the junction held 15 bases outside the gene matches. CDR3 length: 16 residues. Germline assignment: CDR1 LNHDA and CDR2 SQIVND (reference sequence). CDR3 sequence (DNA): TGTGCCAGTAGTGTAGTCGGGGGACAGACGTACCATGGCTACACCTTC. Its translation is CASSVVGGQTYHGYTF.

This chain uses TRBV7-3 with TRBJ2-3, with a possible D match to TRBD1 (5 bases). Germline CDR1 SGHTA, CDR2 FQGTGA. CDR3 length equals 13 residues. Trimming removed 4 bases from V and 4 bases from J, with 9 bases in between. CDR3 region: CASSSKGADTQYF. The CDR3 bases are TGTGCCAGCAGCTCGAAAGGGGCAGATACGCAGTATTTT.

The chain has TRBV4-2 and TRBJ2-1; 7 positions agree with TRBD2. The CDR3 consists of 17 residues. After removal of 4 bases from V and 4 bases from J, the junction contained 13 bases not matched to a gene. CDR1 is LGHNA, CDR2 YNFKEQ, per germline. Here the CDR3 reads CASSPEQRDYTYNEQFF. CDR3 bases: TGTGCCAGCAGCCCAGAACAGCGGGACTATACTTACAATGAGCAGTTCTTC.

This sequence joins TRBV11-2 and TRBJ1-2, with D possibly matching TRBD1 (5 bases). The CDR3 is 15 residues long. With 1 base removed from V and 3 bases from J, the gap between germline ends came to 12 bases. Per the germline V gene, CDR1 is SGHAT and CDR2 is FQNNGV. The CDR3 bases are TGTGCCAGCAGCTTAGGGGGGAGAGCGGACTATGGCTACACCTTC. Translated, it gives CASSLGGRADYGYTF.

The rearrangement links TRBV9 to TRBJ1-5; 7 nucleotides match TRBD1. V shed 4 bases and J 2 bases; nucleotides not matched to a gene: 3. The CDR3 covers 14 residues. Germline V gene sequence: CDR1 SGDLS, CDR2 YYNGEE. The chain's CDR3 is CASSYTGGNQPQHF. CDR3 DNA sequence: TGTGCCAGCAGCTATACAGGGGGCAATCAGCCCCAGCATTTT.

V gene TRBV4-1 combines with J gene TRBJ2-7; 8 nucleotides match TRBD1. This CDR3 is 15 amino acids long. Germline V gene data show CDR1 as MGHRA and CDR2 as YSYEKL. The trim removed 3 bases at V and 3 bases at J, leaving 7 bases unmatched. The CDR3: CASSHPGTGDYEQYF. Written as DNA, the CDR3 is TGCGCCAGCAGCCACCCCGGGACAGGAGACTACGAGCAGTACTTC.

This chain joins TRBV5-5 and TRBJ2-2, with 7 bases fitting TRBD1. Germline CDR1 reads SGHKS; CDR2 reads YYEKEE (reference sequence). This CDR3 has 15 residues. The J segment lost 5 bases and the V segment lost 3 bases, leaving 7 bases of the junction unmatched. The CDR3 loop reads CASSWEQGSTGELFF. CDR3 coding DNA: TGTGCCAGCAGCTGGGAACAGGGGTCGACCGGGGAGCTGTTTTTT. Looking up the rest from reference TRBV5-5 and TRBJ2-2 gives the full variable domain: DAGVTQSPTHLIKTRGQQVTLRCSPISGHKSVSWYQQVLGQGPQFIFQYYEKEERGRGNFPDRFSARQFPNYSSELNVNALLLGDSALYLCASSWEQGSTGELFFGEGSRLTVL.

This sequence joins TRBV9 and TRBJ2-2; 11 bases line up with TRBD1. The CDR3 runs to 15 residues. The ends lost 2 bases at V and 6 bases at J; junction bases unmatched: 3. Per the germline V gene, CDR1 is SGDLS and CDR2 is YYNGEE. The CDR3 reads CASSVGQGVAGELFF. Here the CDR3 DNA reads TGTGCCAGCAGCGTGGGACAGGGGGTCGCCGGGGAGCTGTTTTTT.

The chain's CDR3 is CASSYGTFGNTEAFF. In DNA form, the CDR3 reads TGCGCCAGCAGCTACGGGACATTTGGGAACACTGAAGCTTTCTTT. This chain links TRBV5-1 with TRBJ1-1, with TRBD1 as a possible D gene (6 bases). Trimming cost V 3 bases and J 1 base, with 13 bases left between them. The CDR3 extends over 15 amino acids. The V gene's germline CDR1 is SGHRS and CDR2 YFSETQ. The full variable domain, completed using reference TRBV5-1 and TRBJ1-1, is KAGVTQTPRYLIKTRGQQVTLSCSPISGHRSVSWYQQTPGQGLQFLFEYFSETQRNKGNFPGRFSGRQFSNSRSEMNVSTLELGDSALYLCASSYGTFGNTEAFFGQGTRLTVV.

The chain recombines TRBV5-1 with TRBJ2-3; maybe TRBD2 (6 bases). In germline, CDR1 is SGHRS, CDR2 YFSETQ. V lost 9 bases and J lost 7, with 21 bases in between. This CDR3 is built from 14 residues. In nucleotides, the CDR3 is TGCGCCACCCGGCGGGGTCAGGGAGGAAATACGCAGTATTTT. Its translation: CATRRGQGGNTQYF. Full variable domain (remainder filled in from reference TRBV5-1 and TRBJ2-3): KAGVTQTPRYLIKTRGQQVTLSCSPISGHRSVSWYQQTPGQGLQFLFEYFSETQRNKGNFPGRFSGRQFSNSRSEMNVSTLELGDSALYLCATRRGQGGNTQYFGPGTRLTVL.

This clone was observed once. The DNA of the CDR3 is TGTGCCAGCAGCCCCGAATATATAGTACAGGGGGAGTCCACTGAAGCTTTCTTT. Translating it yields CASSPEYIVQGESTEAFF. The genes are TRBV7-6 and TRBJ1-1, with 8 nucleotides matching TRBD1. This CDR3 spans 18 amino acids. Germline-derived CDR1 and CDR2 are SGHVS and FNYEAQ. V lost 5 bases, J lost 4 bases, and 18 bases stayed unmatched.

This chain uses TRBV7-3 with TRBJ2-2, with unresolved D. CDR3 size: 17 residues. V shed 2 bases and J shed 1 base, with 14 bases lying between them. Germline V gene data show CDR1 as SGHTA and CDR2 as FQGTGA. This chain's CDR3 is CASSLSFRVQNTGELFF. DNA of the CDR3: TGTGCCAGCAGCTTATCTTTCCGGGTACAGAACACCGGGGAGCTGTTTTTT.